This TCR beta chain was observed in a study of blood T cell repertoires in COVID-19. Overall study: Both acute and convalescent COVID-19 samples were obtained from the United States, Italy and Spain. From T cells, B-cell-depleted T cells, or PBMCs came the material, which was cDNA or gDNA.

This CDR3 region has 15 residues. The junction had 11 bases not matched to a gene; V was cut back by 6 bases and J by 4 bases. The germline V gene encodes CDR1 MNHNY and CDR2 SVGAGI (reference sequence). Adults between about 18 and 95 years of age took part from more than 20 US areas. The assay was immunoSEQ multiplex PCR, and TCRdb's table has in-frame clones only and misses some. The table has roughly 180,000 clones, roughly 80% seen once. Sequencing input: PBMCs or T cells enriched from blood (not recorded which). The chain is built from TRBV6-6 and TRBJ1-2, with 7 bases identical to TRBD1. The receptor was isolated from a middle-aged woman with acute COVID-19. The CDR3, as DNA: TGTGCCAGCAGCCACGGAAACCAGGGGGTCTATGGCTACACCTTC. This sequence encodes CASSHGNQGVYGYTF.